Included here is one TCR beta chain sequence, with context. Original methodology: Nucleated cell counts were estimated from reference gene primer amplification. Data came from immunoSEQ multiplex PCR; TCRdb stores just in-frame clones and leaves some out. V and J calls and clone size are as listed in that table; D and trimming were resolved from the DNA. The profile shows some 190,000 clones, roughly 80% of them singletons. The entry originates in a study of blood T cell repertoires in COVID-19. V dropped 3 bases and J dropped 4 bases, with 19 bases sitting between them. The CDR3 runs 17 residues. Germline V CDR1 and CDR2: SNHLY, FYNNEI.

Specimen: peripheral blood. The V gene is TRBV2, the J gene TRBJ2-1; D gene uncertain. This sequence originates from a woman aged 45-65 years with acute or convalescent COVID-19. CDR3 region: CASSETSSISPYNEQFF. CDR3 DNA sequence: TGTGCCAGCAGTGAGACTTCCTCTATCTCCCCTTACAATGAGCAGTTCTTC.